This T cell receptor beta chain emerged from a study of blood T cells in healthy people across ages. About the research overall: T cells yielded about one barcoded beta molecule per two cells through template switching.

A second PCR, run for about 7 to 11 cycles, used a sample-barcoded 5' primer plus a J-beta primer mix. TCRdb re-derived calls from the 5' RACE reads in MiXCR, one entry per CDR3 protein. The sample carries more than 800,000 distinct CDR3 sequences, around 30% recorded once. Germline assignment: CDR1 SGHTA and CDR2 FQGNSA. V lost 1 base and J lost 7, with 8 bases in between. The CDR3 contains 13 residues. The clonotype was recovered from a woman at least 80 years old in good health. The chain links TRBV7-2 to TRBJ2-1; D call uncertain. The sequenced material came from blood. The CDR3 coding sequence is TGTGCCAGCAGCTTAGAACTGTTTAATGAGCAGTTCTTC. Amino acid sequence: CASSLELFNEQFF. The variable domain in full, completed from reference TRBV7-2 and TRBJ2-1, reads GAGVSQSPSNKVTEKGKDVELRCDPISGHTALYWYRQSLGQGLEFLIYFQGNSAPDKSGLPSDRFSAERTGGSVSTLTIQRTQQEDSAVYLCASSLELFNEQFFGPGTRLTVL.